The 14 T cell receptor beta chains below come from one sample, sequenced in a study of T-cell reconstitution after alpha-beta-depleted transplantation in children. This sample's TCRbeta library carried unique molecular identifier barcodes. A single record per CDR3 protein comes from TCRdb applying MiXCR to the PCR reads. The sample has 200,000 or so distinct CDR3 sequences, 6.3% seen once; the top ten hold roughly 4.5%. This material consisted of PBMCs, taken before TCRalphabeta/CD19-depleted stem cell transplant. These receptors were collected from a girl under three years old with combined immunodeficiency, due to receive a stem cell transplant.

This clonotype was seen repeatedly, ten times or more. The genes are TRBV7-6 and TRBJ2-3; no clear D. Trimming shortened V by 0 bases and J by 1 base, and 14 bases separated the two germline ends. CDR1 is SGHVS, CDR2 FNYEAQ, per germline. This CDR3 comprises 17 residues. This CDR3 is CASSLAENHRGTDTQYF. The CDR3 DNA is TGTGCCAGCAGCTTAGCGGAGAACCACCGAGGCACAGATACGCAGTATTTT.

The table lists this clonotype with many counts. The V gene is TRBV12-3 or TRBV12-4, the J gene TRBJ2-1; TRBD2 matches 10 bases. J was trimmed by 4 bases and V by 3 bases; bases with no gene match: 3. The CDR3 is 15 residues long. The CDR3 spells CASSFERGGYNEQFF. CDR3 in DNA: TGTGCCAGCAGTTTCGAGCGGGGGGGTTACAATGAGCAGTTCTTC.

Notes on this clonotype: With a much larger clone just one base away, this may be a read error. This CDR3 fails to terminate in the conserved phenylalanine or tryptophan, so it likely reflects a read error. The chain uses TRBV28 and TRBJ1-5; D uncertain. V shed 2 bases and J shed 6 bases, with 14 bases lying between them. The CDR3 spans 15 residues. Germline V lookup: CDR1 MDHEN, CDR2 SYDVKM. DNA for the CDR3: TGTGCCAGCAGTTTAATGATGGGAGATGGTCAGCCCCAGCATTAT. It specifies CASSLMMGDGQPQHY.

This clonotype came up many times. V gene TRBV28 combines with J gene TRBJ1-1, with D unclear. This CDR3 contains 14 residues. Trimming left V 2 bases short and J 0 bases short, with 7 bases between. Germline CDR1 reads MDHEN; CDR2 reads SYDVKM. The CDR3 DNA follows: TGTGCCAGCAGTTTAGCCCAGGTGAACACTGAAGCTTTCTTT. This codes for CASSLAQVNTEAFF. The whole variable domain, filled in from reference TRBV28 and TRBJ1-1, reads DVKVTQSSRYLVKRTGEKVFLECVQDMDHENMFWYRQDPGLGLRLIYFSYDVKMKEKGDIPEGYSVSREKKERFSLILESASTNQTSMYLCASSLAQVNTEAFFGQGTRLTVV.

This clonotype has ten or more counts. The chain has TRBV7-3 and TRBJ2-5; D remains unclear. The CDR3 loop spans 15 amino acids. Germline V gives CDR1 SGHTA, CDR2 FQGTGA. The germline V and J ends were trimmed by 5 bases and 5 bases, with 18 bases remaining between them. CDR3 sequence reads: CASSLLGAQLETQYF. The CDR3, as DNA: TGTGCCAGCAGCCTCCTGGGCGCGCAGTTGGAGACCCAGTACTTC.

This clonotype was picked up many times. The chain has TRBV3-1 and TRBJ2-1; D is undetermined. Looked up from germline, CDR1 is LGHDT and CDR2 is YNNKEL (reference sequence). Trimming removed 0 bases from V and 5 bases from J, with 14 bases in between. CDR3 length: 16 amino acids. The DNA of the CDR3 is TGTGCCAGCAGCCAAGATTATTACGGGTTGAACAATGAGCAGTTCTTC. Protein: CASSQDYYGLNNEQFF.

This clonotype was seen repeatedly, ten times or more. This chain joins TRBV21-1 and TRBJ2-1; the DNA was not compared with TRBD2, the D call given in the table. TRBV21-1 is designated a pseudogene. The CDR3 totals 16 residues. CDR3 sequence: CASSNVPSGLRSEQFF. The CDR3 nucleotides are TGTGCCAGCAGCAATGTCCCTAGCGGGCTTAGGAGTGAGCAGTTCTTC.

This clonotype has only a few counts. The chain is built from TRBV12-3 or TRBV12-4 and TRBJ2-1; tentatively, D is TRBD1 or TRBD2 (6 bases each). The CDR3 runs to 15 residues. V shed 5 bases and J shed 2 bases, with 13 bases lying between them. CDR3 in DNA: TGTGCCAGCAGTCCGCCGGGGGCAGCCTACAATGAGCAGTTCTTC. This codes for CASSPPGAAYNEQFF.

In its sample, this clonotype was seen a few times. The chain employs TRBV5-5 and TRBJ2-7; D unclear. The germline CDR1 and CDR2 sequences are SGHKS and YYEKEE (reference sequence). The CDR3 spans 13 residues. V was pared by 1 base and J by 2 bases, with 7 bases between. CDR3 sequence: CASSLWFPYEQYF. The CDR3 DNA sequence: TGTGCCAGCAGCTTGTGGTTCCCCTACGAGCAGTACTTC.

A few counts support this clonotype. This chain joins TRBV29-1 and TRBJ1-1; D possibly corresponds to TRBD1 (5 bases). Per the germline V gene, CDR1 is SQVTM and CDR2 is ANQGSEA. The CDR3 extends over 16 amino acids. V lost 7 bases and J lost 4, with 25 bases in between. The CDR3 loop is CSAKVNGAAPGTEAFF. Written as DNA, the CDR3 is TGCAGCGCTAAAGTGAACGGGGCCGCCCCTGGCACTGAAGCTTTCTTT.

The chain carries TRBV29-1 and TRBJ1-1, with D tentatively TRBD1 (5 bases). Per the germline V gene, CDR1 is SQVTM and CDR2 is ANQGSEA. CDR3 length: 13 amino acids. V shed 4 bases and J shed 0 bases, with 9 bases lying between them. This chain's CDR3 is CSVAQVLNTEAFF. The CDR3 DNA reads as TGCAGCGTTGCACAGGTGCTGAACACTGAAGCTTTCTTT.

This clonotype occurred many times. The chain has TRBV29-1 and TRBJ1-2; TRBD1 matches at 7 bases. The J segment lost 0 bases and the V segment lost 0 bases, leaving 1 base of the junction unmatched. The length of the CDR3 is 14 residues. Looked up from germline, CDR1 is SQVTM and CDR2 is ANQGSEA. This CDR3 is CSVEERGPNYGYTF. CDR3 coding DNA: TGCAGCGTTGAAGAGAGGGGGCCTAACTATGGCTACACCTTC.

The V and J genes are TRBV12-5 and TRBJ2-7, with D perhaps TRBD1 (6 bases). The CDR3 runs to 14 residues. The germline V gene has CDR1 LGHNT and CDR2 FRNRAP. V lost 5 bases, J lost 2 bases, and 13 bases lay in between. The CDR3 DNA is TGTGCTAGTGGTCCCCCAGGGGCCCCCTACGAGCAGTACTTC. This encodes CASGPPGAPYEQYF.

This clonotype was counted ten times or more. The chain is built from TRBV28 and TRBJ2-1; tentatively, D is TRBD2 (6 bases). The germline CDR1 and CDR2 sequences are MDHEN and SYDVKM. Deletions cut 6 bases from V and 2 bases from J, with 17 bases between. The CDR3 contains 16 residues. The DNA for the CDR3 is TGTGCCAGCAGCCAAGCTGGCGGGGCCCCCTACAATGAGCAGTTCTTC. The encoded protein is CASSQAGGAPYNEQFF.